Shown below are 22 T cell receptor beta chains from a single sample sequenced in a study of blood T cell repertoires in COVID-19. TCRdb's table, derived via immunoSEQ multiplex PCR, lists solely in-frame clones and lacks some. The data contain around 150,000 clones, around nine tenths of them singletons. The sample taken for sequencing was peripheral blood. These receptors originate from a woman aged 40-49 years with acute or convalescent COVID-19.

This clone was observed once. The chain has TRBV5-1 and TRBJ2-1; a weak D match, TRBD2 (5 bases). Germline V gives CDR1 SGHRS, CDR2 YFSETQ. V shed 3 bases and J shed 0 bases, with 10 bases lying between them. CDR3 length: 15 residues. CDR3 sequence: CASSSTTSSYNEQFF. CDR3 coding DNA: TGCGCCAGCAGCTCGACTACCAGCTCCTACAATGAGCAGTTCTTC.

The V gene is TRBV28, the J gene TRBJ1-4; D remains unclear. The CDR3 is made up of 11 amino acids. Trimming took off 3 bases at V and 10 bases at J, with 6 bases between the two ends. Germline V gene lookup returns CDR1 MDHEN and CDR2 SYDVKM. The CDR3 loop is CASSFGLKLFF. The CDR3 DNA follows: TGTGCCAGCAGTTTTGGACTAAAACTGTTTTTT.

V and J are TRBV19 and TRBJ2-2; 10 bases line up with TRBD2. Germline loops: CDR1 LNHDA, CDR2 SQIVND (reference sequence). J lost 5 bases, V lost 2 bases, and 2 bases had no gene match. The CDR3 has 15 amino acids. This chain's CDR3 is CASSILAGVTGELFF. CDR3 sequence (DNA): TGTGCCAGTAGTATACTAGCGGGAGTTACCGGGGAGCTGTTTTTT.

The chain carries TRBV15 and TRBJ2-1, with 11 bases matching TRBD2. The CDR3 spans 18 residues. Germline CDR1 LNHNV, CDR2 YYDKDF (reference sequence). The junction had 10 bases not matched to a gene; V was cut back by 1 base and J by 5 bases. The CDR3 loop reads CATSRGTSSGRPDNEQFF. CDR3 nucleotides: TGTGCCACCAGCAGAGGAACCTCTAGCGGGAGGCCCGACAATGAGCAGTTCTTC.

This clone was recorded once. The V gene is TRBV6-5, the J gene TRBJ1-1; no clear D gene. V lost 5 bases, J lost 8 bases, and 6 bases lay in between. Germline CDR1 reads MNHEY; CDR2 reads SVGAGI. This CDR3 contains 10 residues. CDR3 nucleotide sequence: TGTGCCAGCAGTCAAACAGAAGCTTTCTTT. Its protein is CASSQTEAFF.

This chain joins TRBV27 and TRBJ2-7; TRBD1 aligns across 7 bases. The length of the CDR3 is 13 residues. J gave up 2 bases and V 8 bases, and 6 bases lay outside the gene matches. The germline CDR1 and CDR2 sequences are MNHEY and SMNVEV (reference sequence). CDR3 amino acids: CASGPQGAYEQYF. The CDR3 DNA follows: TGTGCCAGCGGACCCCAGGGGGCCTACGAGCAGTACTTC.

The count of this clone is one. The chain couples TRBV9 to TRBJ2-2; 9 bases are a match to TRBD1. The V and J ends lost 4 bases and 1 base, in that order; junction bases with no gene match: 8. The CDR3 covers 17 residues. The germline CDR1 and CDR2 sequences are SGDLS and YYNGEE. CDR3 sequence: CASSPLGTGKNTGELFF. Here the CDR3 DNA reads TGTGCCAGCAGCCCCCTTGGGACAGGGAAGAACACCGGGGAGCTGTTTTTT.

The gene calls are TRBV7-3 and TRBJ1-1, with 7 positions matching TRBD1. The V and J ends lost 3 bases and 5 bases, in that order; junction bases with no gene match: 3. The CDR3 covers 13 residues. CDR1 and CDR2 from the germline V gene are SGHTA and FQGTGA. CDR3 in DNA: TGTGCCAGCAGCTTTAGGGGGCAGACTGAAGCTTTCTTT. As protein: CASSFRGQTEAFF.

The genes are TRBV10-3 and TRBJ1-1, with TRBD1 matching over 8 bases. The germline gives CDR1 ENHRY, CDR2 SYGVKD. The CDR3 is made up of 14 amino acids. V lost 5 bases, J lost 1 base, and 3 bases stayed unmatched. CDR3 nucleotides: TGTGCCATCAGTCTGGACAGGGCGAACACTGAAGCTTTCTTT. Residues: CAISLDRANTEAFF.

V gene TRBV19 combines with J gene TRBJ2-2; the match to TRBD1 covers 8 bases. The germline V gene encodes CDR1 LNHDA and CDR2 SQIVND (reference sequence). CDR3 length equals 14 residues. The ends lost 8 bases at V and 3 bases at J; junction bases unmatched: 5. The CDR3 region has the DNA TGTGCCAGTTTGGGACAGGAGTACACCGGGGAGCTGTTTTTT. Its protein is CASLGQEYTGELFF.

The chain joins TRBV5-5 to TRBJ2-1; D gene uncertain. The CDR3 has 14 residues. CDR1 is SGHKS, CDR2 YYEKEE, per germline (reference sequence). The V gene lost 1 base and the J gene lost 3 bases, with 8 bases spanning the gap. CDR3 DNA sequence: TGTGCCAGCAGCTTGACAGACATCTACAATGAGCAGTTCTTC. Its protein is CASSLTDIYNEQFF.

This CDR3 is CASSFAGLVRMNTEAFF. CDR3 coding DNA: TGTGCCAGCAGTTTTGCTGGGCTGGTGAGAATGAACACTGAAGCTTTCTTT. V usage is TRBV28 and J usage is TRBJ1-1; no clear D gene. Germline loops: CDR1 MDHEN, CDR2 SYDVKM. V was trimmed by 3 bases and J by 0 bases, leaving 17 bases between them. The CDR3 loop spans 17 amino acids.

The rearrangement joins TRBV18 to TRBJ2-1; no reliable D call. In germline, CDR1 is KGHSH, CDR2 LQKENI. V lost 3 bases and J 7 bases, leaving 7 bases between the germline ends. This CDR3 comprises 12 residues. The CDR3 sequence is CASSPFENEQFF. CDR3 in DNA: TGTGCCAGCTCACCCTTCGAGAATGAGCAGTTCTTC. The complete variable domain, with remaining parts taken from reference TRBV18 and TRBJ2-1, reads NAGVMQNPRHLVRRRGQEARLRCSPMKGHSHVYWYRQLPEEGLKFMVYLQKENIIDESGMPKERFSAEFPKEGPSILRIQQVVRGDSAAYFCASSPFENEQFFGPGTRLTVL.

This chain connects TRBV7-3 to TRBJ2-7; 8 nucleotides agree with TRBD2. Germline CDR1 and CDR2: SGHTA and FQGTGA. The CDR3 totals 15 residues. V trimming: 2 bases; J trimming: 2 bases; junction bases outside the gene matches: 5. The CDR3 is CASSLGPGGTYEQYF. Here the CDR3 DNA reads TGTGCCAGCAGCTTAGGCCCGGGGGGGACCTACGAGCAGTACTTC.

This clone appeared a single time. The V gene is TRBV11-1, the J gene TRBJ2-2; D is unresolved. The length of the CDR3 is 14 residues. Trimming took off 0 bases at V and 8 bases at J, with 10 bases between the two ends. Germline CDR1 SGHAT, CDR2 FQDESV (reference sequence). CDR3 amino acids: CASSLASAWGELFF. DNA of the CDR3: TGTGCCAGCAGCTTAGCCAGTGCCTGGGGGGAGCTGTTTTTT.

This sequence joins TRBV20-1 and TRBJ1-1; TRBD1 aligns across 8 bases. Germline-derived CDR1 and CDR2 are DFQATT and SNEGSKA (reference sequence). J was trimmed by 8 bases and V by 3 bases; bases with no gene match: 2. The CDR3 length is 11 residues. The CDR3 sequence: CSASWTGEAFF. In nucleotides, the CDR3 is TGCAGTGCTAGCTGGACAGGGGAAGCTTTCTTT.

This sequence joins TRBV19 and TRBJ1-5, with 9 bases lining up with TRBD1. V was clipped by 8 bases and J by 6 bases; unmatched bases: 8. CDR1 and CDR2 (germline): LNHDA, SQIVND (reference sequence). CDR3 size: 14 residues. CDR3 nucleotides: TGTGCCAGTGTAACAGGGGGCATTGGTCAGCCCCAGCATTTT. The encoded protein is CASVTGGIGQPQHF.

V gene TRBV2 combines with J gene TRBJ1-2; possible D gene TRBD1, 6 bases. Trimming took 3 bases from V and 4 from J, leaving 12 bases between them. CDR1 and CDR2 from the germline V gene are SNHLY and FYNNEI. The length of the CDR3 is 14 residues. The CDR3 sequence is CASSDRGLGYGYTF. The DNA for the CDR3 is TGTGCCAGCAGTGACAGGGGATTAGGCTATGGCTACACCTTC. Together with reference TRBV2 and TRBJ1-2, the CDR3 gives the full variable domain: EPEVTQTPSHQVTQMGQEVILRCVPISNHLYFYWYRQILGQKVEFLVSFYNNEISEKSEIFDDQFSVERPDGSNFTLKIRSTKLEDSAMYFCASSDRGLGYGYTFGSGTRLTVV.

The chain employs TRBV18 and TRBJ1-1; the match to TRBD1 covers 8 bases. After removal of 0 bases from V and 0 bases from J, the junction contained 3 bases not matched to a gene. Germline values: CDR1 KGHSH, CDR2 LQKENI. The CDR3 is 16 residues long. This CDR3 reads CASSPPGQAMNTEAFF. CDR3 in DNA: TGTGCCAGCTCACCACCGGGACAGGCGATGAACACTGAAGCTTTCTTT.

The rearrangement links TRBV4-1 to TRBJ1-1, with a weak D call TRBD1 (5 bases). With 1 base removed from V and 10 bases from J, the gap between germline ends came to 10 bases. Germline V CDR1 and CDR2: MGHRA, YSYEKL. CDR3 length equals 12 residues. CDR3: CASSQVRVGAFF. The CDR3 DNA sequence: TGCGCCAGCAGCCAAGTCAGGGTGGGAGCTTTCTTT.

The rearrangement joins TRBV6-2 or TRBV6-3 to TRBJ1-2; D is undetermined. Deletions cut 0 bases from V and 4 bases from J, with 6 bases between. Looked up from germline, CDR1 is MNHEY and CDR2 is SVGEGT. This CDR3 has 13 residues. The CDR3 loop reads CASSYSDSYGYTF. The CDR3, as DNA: TGTGCCAGCAGTTACTCTGATAGCTATGGCTACACCTTC.

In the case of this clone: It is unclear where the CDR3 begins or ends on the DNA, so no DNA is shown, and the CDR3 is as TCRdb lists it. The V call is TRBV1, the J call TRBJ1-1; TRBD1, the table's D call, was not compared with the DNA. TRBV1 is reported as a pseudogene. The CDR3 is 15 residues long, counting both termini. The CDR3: CTIGGTVGGGTEAFF.